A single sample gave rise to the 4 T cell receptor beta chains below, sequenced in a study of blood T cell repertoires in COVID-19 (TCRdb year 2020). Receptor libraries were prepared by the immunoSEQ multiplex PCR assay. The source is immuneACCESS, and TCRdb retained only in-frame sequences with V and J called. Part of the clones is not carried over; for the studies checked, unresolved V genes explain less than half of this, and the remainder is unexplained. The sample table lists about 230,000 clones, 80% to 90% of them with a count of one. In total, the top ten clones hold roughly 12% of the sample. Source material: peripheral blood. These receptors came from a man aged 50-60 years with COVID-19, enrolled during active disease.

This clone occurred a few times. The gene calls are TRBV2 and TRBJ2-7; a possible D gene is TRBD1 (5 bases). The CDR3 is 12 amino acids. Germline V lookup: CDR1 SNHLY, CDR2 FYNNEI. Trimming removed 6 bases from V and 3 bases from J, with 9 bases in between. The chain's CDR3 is CASSPRGYEQYF. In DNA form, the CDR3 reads TGTGCCAGCAGCCCAAGGGGCTACGAGCAGTACTTC.

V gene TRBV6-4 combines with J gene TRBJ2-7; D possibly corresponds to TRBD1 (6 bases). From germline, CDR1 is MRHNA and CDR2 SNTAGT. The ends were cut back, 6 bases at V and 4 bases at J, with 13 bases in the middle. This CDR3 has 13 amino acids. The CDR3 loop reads CASSPGEGYEQYF. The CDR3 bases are TGTGCCAGCAGCCCAGGGGAAGGGTACGAGCAGTACTTC.

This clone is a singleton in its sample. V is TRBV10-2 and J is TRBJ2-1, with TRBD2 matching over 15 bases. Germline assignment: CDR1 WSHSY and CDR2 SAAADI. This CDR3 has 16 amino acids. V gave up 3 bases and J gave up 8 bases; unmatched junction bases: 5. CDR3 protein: CASSDSGLAGGYEQFF. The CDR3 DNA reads TGCGCCAGCAGTGATTCCGGACTAGCGGGAGGGTATGAGCAGTTCTTC.

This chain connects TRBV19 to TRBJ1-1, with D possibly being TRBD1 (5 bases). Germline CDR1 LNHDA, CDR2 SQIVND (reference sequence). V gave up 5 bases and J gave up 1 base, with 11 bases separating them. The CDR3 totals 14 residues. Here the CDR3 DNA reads TGTGCCAGTAGTCCGCGGGGGAGGAACACTGAAGCTTTCTTT. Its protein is CASSPRGRNTEAFF.